This record looks at one T cell receptor (beta chain) sequence and its context. Trimming cost V 4 bases and J 6 bases, with 13 bases left between them. The length of the CDR3 is 14 residues. CDR1 and CDR2 from the germline V gene are SGHKS and YYEKEE (reference sequence). These data come from a study of blood T cell repertoires in COVID-19. Original analysis: How many nucleated cells were present was estimated from reference gene primer amplification. Here immunoSEQ multiplex PCR was the method, and the copy in TCRdb shows in-frame clones only, minus some. The V and J calls and clone size come from that table; D and trimming were worked out from the DNA. The table lists around 73,000 clones, about four fifths of them singletons.

The receptor was isolated from a human donor in a cohort sampled during active COVID-19. Sequencing was carried out using peripheral blood. J is TRBJ2-2 and V is TRBV5-5, with D perhaps matching TRBD1 (5 bases). CDR3 protein: CASSTYRFAGELFF. In nucleotides, the CDR3 is TGTGCCAGCAGCACCTACAGGTTCGCCGGGGAGCTGTTTTTT.